The TCR beta chain under discussion was sequenced for a study of blood T cells in healthy people across ages. The CDR3 consists of 14 residues. Germline V gives CDR1 DFQATT, CDR2 SNEGSKA (reference sequence). Trimming cost V 2 bases and J 7 bases; bases outside gene matches: 9. Primers used in a second PCR of roughly 6 to 12 cycles were a sample-barcoded 5' primer and a J-beta primer mix. One entry per CDR3 protein results from TCRdb running MiXCR on the 5' RACE reads. Altogether almost 1 million distinct CDR3 sequences are present, 51% being singletons, with the ten largest covering roughly a fifth. Healthy Russian Caucasian donors spanned ages about 6 to 100 years.

The clonotype originates from a woman aged 55-70 years in good health. Material for sequencing was blood. V gene TRBV20-1 combines with J gene TRBJ1-2, with TRBD1 matching 8 bases. The CDR3 nucleotides read TGCAGTGCTAGAATGGTCAGGGGGCATTCTGGCTACACCTTC. It codes for CSARMVRGHSGYTF.